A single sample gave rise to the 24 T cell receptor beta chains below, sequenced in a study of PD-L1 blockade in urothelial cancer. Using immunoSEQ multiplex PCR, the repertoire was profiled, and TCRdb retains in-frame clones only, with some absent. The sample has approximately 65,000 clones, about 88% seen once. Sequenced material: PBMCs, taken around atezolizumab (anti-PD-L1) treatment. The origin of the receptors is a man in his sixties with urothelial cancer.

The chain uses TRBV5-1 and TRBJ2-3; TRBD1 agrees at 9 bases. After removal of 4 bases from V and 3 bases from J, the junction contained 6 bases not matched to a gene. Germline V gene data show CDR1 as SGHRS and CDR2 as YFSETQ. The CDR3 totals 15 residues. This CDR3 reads CASSEGGTGTDTQYF. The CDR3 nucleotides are TGCGCCAGCAGCGAGGGGGGGACAGGGACAGATACGCAGTATTTT.

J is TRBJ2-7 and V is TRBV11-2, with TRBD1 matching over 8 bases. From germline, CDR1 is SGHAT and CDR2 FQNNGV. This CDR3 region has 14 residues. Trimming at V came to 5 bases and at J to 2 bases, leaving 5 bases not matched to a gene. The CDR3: CASSPDRGPYEQYF. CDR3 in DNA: TGTGCCAGCAGCCCAGACAGGGGCCCCTACGAGCAGTACTTC.

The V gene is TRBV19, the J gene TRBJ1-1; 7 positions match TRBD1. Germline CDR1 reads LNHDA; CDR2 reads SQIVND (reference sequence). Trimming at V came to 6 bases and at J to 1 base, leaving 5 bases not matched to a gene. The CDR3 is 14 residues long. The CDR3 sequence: CASSDRAGNTEAFF. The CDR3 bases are TGTGCCAGTAGCGACAGGGCCGGGAACACTGAAGCTTTCTTT. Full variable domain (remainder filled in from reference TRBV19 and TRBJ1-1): DGGITQSPKYLFRKEGQNVTLSCEQNLNHDAMYWYRQDPGQGLRLIYYSQIVNDFQKGDIAEGYSVSREKKESFPLTVTSAQKNPTAFYLCASSDRAGNTEAFFGQGTRLTVV.

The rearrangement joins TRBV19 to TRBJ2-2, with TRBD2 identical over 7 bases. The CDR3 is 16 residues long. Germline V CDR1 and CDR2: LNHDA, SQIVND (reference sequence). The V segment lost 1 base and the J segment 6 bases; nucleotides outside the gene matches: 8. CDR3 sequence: CASSIGGGSRSGELFF. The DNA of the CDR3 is TGTGCCAGTAGTATAGGCGGCGGGAGTCGGTCCGGGGAGCTGTTTTTT.

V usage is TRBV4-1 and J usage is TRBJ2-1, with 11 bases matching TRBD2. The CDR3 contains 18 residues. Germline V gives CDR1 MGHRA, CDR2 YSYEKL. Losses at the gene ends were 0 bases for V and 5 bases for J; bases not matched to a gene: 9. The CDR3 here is CASSQDQGSGGANNEQFF. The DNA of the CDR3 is TGCGCCAGCAGCCAAGATCAAGGTAGCGGGGGGGCCAACAATGAGCAGTTCTTC.

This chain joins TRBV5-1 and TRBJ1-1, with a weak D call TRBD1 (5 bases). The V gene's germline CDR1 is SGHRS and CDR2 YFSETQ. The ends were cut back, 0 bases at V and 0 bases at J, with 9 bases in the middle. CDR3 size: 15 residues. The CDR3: CASSLEGRLNTEAFF. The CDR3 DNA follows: TGCGCCAGCAGCTTGGAGGGGCGGTTGAACACTGAAGCTTTCTTT.

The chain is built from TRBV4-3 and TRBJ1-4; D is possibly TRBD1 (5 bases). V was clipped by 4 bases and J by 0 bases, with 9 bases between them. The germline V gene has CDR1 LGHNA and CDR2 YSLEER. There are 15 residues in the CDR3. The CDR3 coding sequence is TGCGCCAGCAGCCCTACCAGGGCAACTAATGAAAAACTGTTTTTT. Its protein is CASSPTRATNEKLFF.

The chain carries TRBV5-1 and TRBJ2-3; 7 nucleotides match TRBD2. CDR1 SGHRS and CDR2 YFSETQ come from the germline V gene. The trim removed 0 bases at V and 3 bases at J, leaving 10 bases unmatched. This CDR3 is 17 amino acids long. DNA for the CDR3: TGCGCCAGCAGCTTGGCCGAGGGTAGCGGGTCTACAGATACGCAGTATTTT. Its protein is CASSLAEGSGSTDTQYF.

The CDR3 DNA follows: TGTGCCAGCAGCTCGGAGAGGTTTAGGGATACGCAGTATTTT. Encoded protein: CASSSERFRDTQYF. The genes are TRBV7-9 and TRBJ2-3; D is undetermined. Germline assignment: CDR1 SEHNR and CDR2 FQNEAQ (reference sequence). With 4 bases removed from V and 6 bases from J, the gap between germline ends came to 14 bases. The CDR3 spans 14 residues.

Here the CDR3 reads CASSLEPGDIPRGIQYF. As DNA, the CDR3 is TGTGCCAGCAGCTTGGAACCAGGGGACATTCCGAGGGGCATTCAGTACTTC. The chain recombines TRBV5-5 with TRBJ2-4, with D possibly being TRBD1 (6 bases). Germline V gene sequence: CDR1 SGHKS, CDR2 YYEKEE (reference sequence). The CDR3 has 17 amino acids. V lost 0 bases and J lost 9, with 22 bases in between. The whole variable domain, filled in from reference TRBV5-5 and TRBJ2-4, reads DAGVTQSPTHLIKTRGQQVTLRCSPISGHKSVSWYQQVLGQGPQFIFQYYEKEERGRGNFPDRFSARQFPNYSSELNVNALLLGDSALYLCASSLEPGDIPRGIQYFGAGTRLSVL.

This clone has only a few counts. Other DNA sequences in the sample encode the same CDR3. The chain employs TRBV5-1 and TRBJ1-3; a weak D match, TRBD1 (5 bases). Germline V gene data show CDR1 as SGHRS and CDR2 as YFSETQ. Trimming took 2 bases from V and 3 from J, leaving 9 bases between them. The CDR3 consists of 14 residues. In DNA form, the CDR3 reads TGCGCCAGCAGCTTAGCAGGGTATGGAAACACCATATATTTT. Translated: CASSLAGYGNTIYF.

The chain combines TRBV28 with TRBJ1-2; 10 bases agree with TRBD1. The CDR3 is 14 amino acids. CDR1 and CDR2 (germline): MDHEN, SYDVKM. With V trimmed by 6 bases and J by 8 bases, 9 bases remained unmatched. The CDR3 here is CASREGQGPGGYTF. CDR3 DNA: TGTGCCAGCAGAGAGGGACAGGGGCCCGGGGGCTACACCTTC.

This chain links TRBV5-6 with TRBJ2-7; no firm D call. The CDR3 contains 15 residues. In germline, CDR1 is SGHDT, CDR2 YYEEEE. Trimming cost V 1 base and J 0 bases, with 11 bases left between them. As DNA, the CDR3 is TGTGCCAGCAGCTTGACGAGGCTCCACTCCTACGAGCAGTACTTC. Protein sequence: CASSLTRLHSYEQYF.

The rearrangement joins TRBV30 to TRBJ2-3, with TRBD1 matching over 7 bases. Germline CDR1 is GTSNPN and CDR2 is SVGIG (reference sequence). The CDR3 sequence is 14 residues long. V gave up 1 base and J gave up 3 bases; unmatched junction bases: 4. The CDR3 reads CAWSGGGLTDTQYF. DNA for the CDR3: TGTGCCTGGAGTGGAGGGGGCCTGACAGATACGCAGTATTTT.

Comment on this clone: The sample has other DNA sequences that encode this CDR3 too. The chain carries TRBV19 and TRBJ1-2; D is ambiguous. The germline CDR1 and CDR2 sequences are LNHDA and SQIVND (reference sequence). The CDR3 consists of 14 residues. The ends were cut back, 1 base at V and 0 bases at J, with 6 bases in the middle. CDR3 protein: CASSIGGTNYGYTF. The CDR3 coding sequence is TGTGCCAGTAGTATAGGCGGAACTAACTATGGCTACACCTTC.

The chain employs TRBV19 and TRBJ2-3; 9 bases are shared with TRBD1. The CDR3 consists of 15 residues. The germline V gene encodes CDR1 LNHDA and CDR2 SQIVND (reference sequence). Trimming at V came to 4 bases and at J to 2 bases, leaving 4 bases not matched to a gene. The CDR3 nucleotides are TGTGCCAGTAGTAGGGACAGGGCCTACACAGATACGCAGTATTTT. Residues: CASSRDRAYTDTQYF.

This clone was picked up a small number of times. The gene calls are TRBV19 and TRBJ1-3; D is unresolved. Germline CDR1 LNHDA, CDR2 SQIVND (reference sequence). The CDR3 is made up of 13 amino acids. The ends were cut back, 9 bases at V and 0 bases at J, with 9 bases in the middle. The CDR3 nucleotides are TGTGCCAGCGGTCTTAGCTCTGGAAACACCATATATTTT. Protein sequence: CASGLSSGNTIYF.

In nucleotides, the CDR3 is TGCGCCAGCAGCTTGGGAGACGGGGGGCGCGAGCAGTACTTC. Residues: CASSLGDGGREQYF. The chain recombines TRBV5-1 with TRBJ2-7; D might be TRBD2 (7 bases). The CDR3 runs 14 residues. Germline CDR1 and CDR2: SGHRS and YFSETQ. Trimming took 0 bases from V and 6 from J, leaving 13 bases between them.

The CDR3 sequence is CASSGAGGRWETQYF. The CDR3 DNA reads TGTGCCAGCAGTGGCGCGGGGGGGAGGTGGGAGACCCAGTACTTC. V and J are TRBV2 and TRBJ2-5, with 9 bases that match TRBD2. The J segment lost 5 bases and the V segment lost 4 bases, leaving 8 bases of the junction unmatched. Germline V CDR1 and CDR2: SNHLY, FYNNEI. The CDR3 length is 15 residues.

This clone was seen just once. The CDR3 region is CASSAPLGTSGIMGSYNEQFF. The CDR3 DNA sequence: TGTGCCAGCAGTGCTCCCTTGGGGACTAGCGGGATAATGGGGTCCTACAATGAGCAGTTCTTC. The chain links TRBV28 to TRBJ2-1; 13 nucleotides match TRBD2. CDR3 length: 21 amino acids. CDR1 MDHEN and CDR2 SYDVKM come from the germline V gene. V lost 5 bases to trimming and J lost 1 base; unmatched junction nucleotides: 17. Together with reference TRBV28 and TRBJ2-1, the CDR3 gives the full variable domain: DVKVTQSSRYLVKRTGEKVFLECVQDMDHENMFWYRQDPGLGLRLIYFSYDVKMKEKGDIPEGYSVSREKKERFSLILESASTNQTSMYLCASSAPLGTSGIMGSYNEQFFGPGTRLTVL.

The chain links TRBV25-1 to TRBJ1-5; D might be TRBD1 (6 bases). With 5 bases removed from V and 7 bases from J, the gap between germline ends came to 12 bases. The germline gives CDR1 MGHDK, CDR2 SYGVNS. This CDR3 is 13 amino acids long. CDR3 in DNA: TGTGCCAGCAGTAACAGCGGGGGCCAGCCCCAGCATTTT. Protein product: CASSNSGGQPQHF.

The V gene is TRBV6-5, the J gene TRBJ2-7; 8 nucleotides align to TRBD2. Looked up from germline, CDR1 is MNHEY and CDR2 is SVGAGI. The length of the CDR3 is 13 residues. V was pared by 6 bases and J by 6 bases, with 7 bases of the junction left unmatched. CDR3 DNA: TGTGCCAGCAGACTCAGGACTAGCCGCGAGCAGTACTTC. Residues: CASRLRTSREQYF.

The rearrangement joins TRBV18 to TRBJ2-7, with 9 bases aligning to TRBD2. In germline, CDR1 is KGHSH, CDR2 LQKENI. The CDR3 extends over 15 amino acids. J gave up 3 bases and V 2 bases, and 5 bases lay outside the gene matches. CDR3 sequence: CASSPWTSALYEQYF. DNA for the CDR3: TGTGCCAGCTCACCATGGACTAGCGCCCTCTACGAGCAGTACTTC.

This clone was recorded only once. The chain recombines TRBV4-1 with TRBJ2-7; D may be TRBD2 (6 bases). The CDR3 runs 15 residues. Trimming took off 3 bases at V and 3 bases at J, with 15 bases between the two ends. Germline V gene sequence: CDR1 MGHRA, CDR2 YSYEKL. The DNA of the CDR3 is TGCGCCAGCAGCCAGGGAATCGGGGGAATCTACGAGCAGTACTTC. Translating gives CASSQGIGGIYEQYF.